These T cell receptor beta chains were read from a single sample in a study of blood T cell repertoires in COVID-19. Assay: immunoSEQ multiplex PCR; the TCRdb copy retains only in-frame clones and omits some. This table has around 310,000 clones, around 89% appearing once. The sample consisted of peripheral blood. The source is a woman between 35 and 50 years old with COVID-19, enrolled during active disease. The CDR3 runs from the conserved cysteine through the conserved F or W. The order of the fields is CDR3 DNA, CDR3 protein, V gene, J gene, clone size, D gene. A D gene is named only where the DNA matches it firmly. For some rows the clone size is stated as once, few or many, or as a class when expanded; others skip it.

CDR3 DNA: TGTGCCAGCAGTTGGTCCCTTCGATCGGGACAAACCTACGAGCAGTACTTC; CDR3 protein: CASSWSLRSGQTYEQYF; V gene: TRBV2; J gene: TRBJ2-7; clone size: NA; D gene: NA
CDR3 DNA: TGTGCCAGCAACACGGGGGGACATTTCGGTTCCGGGCAGTACTTC; CDR3 protein: CASNTGGHFGSGQYF; V gene: TRBV7-9; J gene: TRBJ2-7; clone size: NA; D gene: NA
CDR3 DNA: TGCGCCAGCAGCGGTGGGACATCACACAAGGGCTACGAGCAGTACTTC; CDR3 protein: CASSGGTSHKGYEQYF; V gene: TRBV5-1; J gene: TRBJ2-7; clone size: NA; D gene: NA
CDR3 DNA: TGCGCCAGCAGCTTGGCGTGGGGGCCCAGTGACTACACCTTC; CDR3 protein: CASSLAWGPSDYTF; V gene: TRBV5-1; J gene: TRBJ1-2; clone size: once; D gene: NA
CDR3 DNA: TGTGCCAGCAGTCACAGTTACGAGCAGTACTTC; CDR3 protein: CASSHSYEQYF; V gene: TRBV6-2/TRBV6-3; J gene: TRBJ2-7; clone size: NA; D gene: NA
CDR3 DNA: TGTGCCAGCAGCCAAGACGGGTCACGTGAAGCTTTCTTT; CDR3 protein: CASSQDGSREAFF; V gene: TRBV3-1/TRBV3-2; J gene: TRBJ1-1; clone size: NA; D gene: NA
CDR3 DNA: TGTGCCAGCAGCCCGCAGGGCGCCTATGGCTACACCTTC; CDR3 protein: CASSPQGAYGYTF; V gene: TRBV7-2; J gene: TRBJ1-2; clone size: NA; D gene: NA
CDR3 DNA: TGTGCCAGCAGTGAGGGACTAGCGGGAGCGGATACGCAGTATTTT; CDR3 protein: CASSEGLAGADTQYF; V gene: TRBV6-1; J gene: TRBJ2-3; clone size: NA; D gene: TRBD2
CDR3 DNA: TGTGCCAGCAGTGGACAGGGGGCCTACAATGAGCAGTTCTTC; CDR3 protein: CASSGQGAYNEQFF; V gene: TRBV5-4; J gene: TRBJ2-1; clone size: NA; D gene: TRBD1
CDR3 DNA: TGTGCCAGCAGCTTATTACAGGCCTCCTACGAGCAGTACTTC; CDR3 protein: CASSLLQASYEQYF; V gene: TRBV7-2; J gene: TRBJ2-7; clone size: NA; D gene: NA
CDR3 DNA: TGTGCCAGCAGCGCGACGGGACAGTCCCAAACTAACTATGGCTACACCTTC; CDR3 protein: CASSATGQSQTNYGYTF; V gene: TRBV9; J gene: TRBJ1-2; clone size: NA; D gene: TRBD1
CDR3 DNA: TGTGCTAGTGGCACGACAGGCGCAACTAATGAAAAACTGTTTTTT; CDR3 protein: CASGTTGATNEKLFF; V gene: TRBV12-5; J gene: TRBJ1-4; clone size: NA; D gene: NA
CDR3 DNA: TGTGCCGGCCCAATTGGGGGTATAGCGGGAGGGACCTACGAGCAGTACTTC; CDR3 protein: CAGPIGGIAGGTYEQYF; V gene: TRBV28; J gene: TRBJ2-7; clone size: few; D gene: TRBD2
CDR3 DNA: TGCGCCAGCAGCTTGGGGGCTGAGGGCGGGGAGCTGTTTTTT; CDR3 protein: CASSLGAEGGELFF; V gene: TRBV5-1; J gene: TRBJ2-2; clone size: once; D gene: NA
CDR3 DNA: TGTGCCAGCAGCTGGGGAGCGGGACTCACTAGCACAGATACGCAGTATTTT; CDR3 protein: CASSWGAGLTSTDTQYF; V gene: TRBV5-8; J gene: TRBJ2-3; clone size: NA; D gene: TRBD2
CDR3 DNA: TGTGCCAGTAGTATAGATCTACCACAGCTTAGTCGTGGCTACACCTTC; CDR3 protein: CASSIDLPQLSRGYTF; V gene: TRBV19; J gene: TRBJ1-2; clone size: NA; D gene: NA
CDR3 DNA: TGTGCCAGCAGGCTCCACCCCGGTGACTACACCTTC; CDR3 protein: CASRLHPGDYTF; V gene: TRBV3-1/TRBV3-2; J gene: TRBJ1-2; clone size: once; D gene: NA
CDR3 DNA: TGTGCCAGCAGTTGGAGTAGAGACACTGAAGCTTTCTTT; CDR3 protein: CASSWSRDTEAFF; V gene: TRBV6-5; J gene: TRBJ1-1; clone size: NA; D gene: NA
CDR3 DNA: TGCGCCAGCAGCGACGGAGATAGCGGGGGACCCAATGAGCAGTTCTTC; CDR3 protein: CASSDGDSGGPNEQFF; V gene: TRBV10-1; J gene: TRBJ2-1; clone size: NA; D gene: TRBD2
CDR3 DNA: TGTGCCAGCAGTTACGTCGGTGGGCTGGCGGCCAAAAACATTCAGTACTTC; CDR3 protein: CASSYVGGLAAKNIQYF; V gene: TRBV6-2/TRBV6-3; J gene: TRBJ2-4; clone size: NA; D gene: NA
CDR3 DNA: TGTGCCAGCAGCTTGCTGCCAGGGGCCACCGGGGAGCTGTTTTTT; CDR3 protein: CASSLLPGATGELFF; V gene: TRBV5-5; J gene: TRBJ2-2; clone size: NA; D gene: NA
CDR3 DNA: TGCGCCAGCAGCCAATCCCGTGGGACAGGGACTTCACCCCTCCACTTT; CDR3 protein: CASSQSRGTGTSPLHF; V gene: TRBV4-3; J gene: TRBJ1-6; clone size: NA; D gene: TRBD1
CDR3 DNA: TGTGCCAGCAGCCCGGCCAGGGGGCAGGGCGGGGAGCTGTTTTTT; CDR3 protein: CASSPARGQGGELFF; V gene: TRBV3-1/TRBV3-2; J gene: TRBJ2-2; clone size: NA; D gene: TRBD1
CDR3 DNA: TGTGCCAGCACAATAGCGGGAGGGTATAATGAGCAGTTCTTC; CDR3 protein: CASTIAGGYNEQFF; V gene: TRBV28; J gene: TRBJ2-1; clone size: NA; D gene: TRBD2
CDR3 DNA: TGTGCCAGCAGCCCGACAGGCTTGGGGGATGGTGAAGCTTTCTTT; CDR3 protein: CASSPTGLGDGEAFF; V gene: TRBV3-1/TRBV3-2; J gene: TRBJ1-1; clone size: NA; D gene: NA
CDR3 DNA: TGTGCCTGGAGCGCCCTACGGGACAGGGGGAATGAAAAACTGTTTTTT; CDR3 protein: CAWSALRDRGNEKLFF; V gene: TRBV30; J gene: TRBJ1-4; clone size: once; D gene: TRBD1
CDR3 DNA: TGTGCTAGCAGCTTAGACAGTAAGTTAATTCAGTACTTC; CDR3 protein: CASSLDSKLIQYF; V gene: TRBV7-7; J gene: TRBJ2-4; clone size: NA; D gene: NA
CDR3 DNA: TGTGCCAGCAGTGATGAAACAGGGGCTACTGAAGCTTTCTTT; CDR3 protein: CASSDETGATEAFF; V gene: TRBV2; J gene: TRBJ1-1; clone size: NA; D gene: TRBD1
CDR3 DNA: TGTGCCAGCAGCTTAGCGCTAGGTGGCGAGCAGTACTTC; CDR3 protein: CASSLALGGEQYF; V gene: TRBV7-2; J gene: TRBJ2-7; clone size: NA; D gene: NA
CDR3 DNA: TGTGCCAGCAGGACGACAGGGTACAATGAGCAGTTCTTC; CDR3 protein: CASRTTGYNEQFF; V gene: TRBV28; J gene: TRBJ2-1; clone size: NA; D gene: TRBD1
CDR3 DNA: TGTGCCAGCAGTTTAGGTGGGACATTAAACTATGGCTACACCTTC; CDR3 protein: CASSLGGTLNYGYTF; V gene: TRBV28; J gene: TRBJ1-2; clone size: NA; D gene: NA
CDR3 DNA: TGCGCCAGCAGCAGGGGACAGGGGGCATCTCGCGATGAGCAGTTCTTC; CDR3 protein: CASSRGQGASRDEQFF; V gene: TRBV5-1; J gene: TRBJ2-1; clone size: once; D gene: TRBD1
CDR3 DNA: TGTGCCAGCAGCCAAAACTTAGGGGGCGCGGATCAGCCCCAGCATTTT; CDR3 protein: CASSQNLGGADQPQHF; V gene: TRBV3-1/TRBV3-2; J gene: TRBJ1-5; clone size: once; D gene: TRBD1
CDR3 DNA: TGTGCCAGCAGTTTATCCGGAGCTACTGAGCAGTACTTC; CDR3 protein: CASSLSGATEQYF; V gene: TRBV27; J gene: TRBJ2-7; clone size: once; D gene: NA
CDR3 DNA: TGCGCCAGCATGAGGGACAAGAACACTGAAGCTTTCTTT; CDR3 protein: CASMRDKNTEAFF; V gene: TRBV10-2; J gene: TRBJ1-1; clone size: NA; D gene: NA
CDR3 DNA: TGTGCCAGCAGTCCCCTCTTAGCGGGGGGCTACGAGCAGTACTTC; CDR3 protein: CASSPLLAGGYEQYF; V gene: TRBV27; J gene: TRBJ2-7; clone size: NA; D gene: TRBD2
CDR3 DNA: TGTGCCAGCAGCCCCAGGGCGGGACAGGGGCTAAATCAGCCCCAGCATTTT; CDR3 protein: CASSPRAGQGLNQPQHF; V gene: TRBV5-5; J gene: TRBJ1-5; clone size: few; D gene: TRBD1
CDR3 DNA: TGCAGCGTTGTGGGTGGACAGCGGACAGCCTATGGCTACACCTTC; CDR3 protein: CSVVGGQRTAYGYTF; V gene: TRBV29-1; J gene: TRBJ1-2; clone size: once; D gene: NA
CDR3 DNA: TGCAGCGTTGAAGACGGAGGGGTGAATGAGCAGTTCTTC; CDR3 protein: CSVEDGGVNEQFF; V gene: TRBV29-1; J gene: TRBJ2-1; clone size: once; D gene: NA
CDR3 DNA: TGTGCCAGCACCGGGTACAATGAGCAGTTCTTC; CDR3 protein: CASTGYNEQFF; V gene: TRBV28; J gene: TRBJ2-1; clone size: NA; D gene: NA
CDR3 DNA: TGTGCCAGCAGCTCGGGACAGCTCAATCAGCCCCAGCATTTT; CDR3 protein: CASSSGQLNQPQHF; V gene: TRBV6-2/TRBV6-3; J gene: TRBJ1-5; clone size: NA; D gene: TRBD1
CDR3 DNA: TGTGCTAGTGGCACCGACACGAACACTGAAGCTTTCTTT; CDR3 protein: CASGTDTNTEAFF; V gene: TRBV12-5; J gene: TRBJ1-1; clone size: NA; D gene: NA
CDR3 DNA: TGTGCCAGCAGTTTATTCGAGACAGGGGGCAAATTCTTC; CDR3 protein: CASSLFETGGKFF; V gene: TRBV27; J gene: TRBJ2-1; clone size: once; D gene: TRBD1
CDR3 DNA: TGTGCCAGCAGCAACAGACAGGGGAACACTGAAGCTTTCTTT; CDR3 protein: CASSNRQGNTEAFF; V gene: TRBV7-8; J gene: TRBJ1-1; clone size: NA; D gene: TRBD1
CDR3 DNA: TGTGCCAGTAGTATATCGGCGGGAGGGCTCGGAGAGACCCAGTACTTC; CDR3 protein: CASSISAGGLGETQYF; V gene: TRBV19; J gene: TRBJ2-5; clone size: NA; D gene: TRBD2
CDR3 DNA: TGTGCCAGCAGCCGGGGACTAGCGGGAGCCCTCTACGAGCAGTACTTC; CDR3 protein: CASSRGLAGALYEQYF; V gene: TRBV4-2; J gene: TRBJ2-7; clone size: NA; D gene: TRBD2
CDR3 DNA: TGTGCCAGCAGTTTGAATCGGGGGATCTATGGCTACACCTTC; CDR3 protein: CASSLNRGIYGYTF; V gene: TRBV28; J gene: TRBJ1-2; clone size: NA; D gene: NA
CDR3 DNA: TGTGCCAGTAGTAACCCGGGGTCTGTTTCGCCCCTCCACTTT; CDR3 protein: CASSNPGSVSPLHF; V gene: TRBV19; J gene: TRBJ1-6; clone size: NA; D gene: NA
CDR3 DNA: TGTGCCAGCAGTTCACAGGGTGTCTATGGCTACACCTTC; CDR3 protein: CASSSQGVYGYTF; V gene: TRBV28; J gene: TRBJ1-2; clone size: NA; D gene: NA
CDR3 DNA: TGTGCCAGCAGTCCCCTAGACAGGGGGCGGAGCAATCAGCCCCAGCATTTT; CDR3 protein: CASSPLDRGRSNQPQHF; V gene: TRBV27; J gene: TRBJ1-5; clone size: NA; D gene: TRBD1
CDR3 DNA: TGTGCCAGCAGCGCACATACTAGCGGGGGGACGTACCAAGAGACCCAGTACTTC; CDR3 protein: CASSAHTSGGTYQETQYF; V gene: TRBV7-2; J gene: TRBJ2-5; clone size: NA; D gene: TRBD2
CDR3 DNA: TGTGCCACCAGGGACTCAGGGACAAGTGAAGCTTTCTTT; CDR3 protein: CATRDSGTSEAFF; V gene: TRBV24-1; J gene: TRBJ1-1; clone size: few; D gene: NA
CDR3 DNA: TGTGCCAGCAGCGTAGCTCCCGGGACAGGGGGCGAGCAGTACTTC; CDR3 protein: CASSVAPGTGGEQYF; V gene: TRBV9; J gene: TRBJ2-7; clone size: NA; D gene: TRBD1
CDR3 DNA: TGTGCCACCAGCAGAGAACCACAGGGGGCCGGTTACAATGAGCAGTTCTTC; CDR3 protein: CATSREPQGAGYNEQFF; V gene: TRBV15; J gene: TRBJ2-1; clone size: NA; D gene: TRBD1
CDR3 DNA: TGTGCCAGCAGCTTAACCCGACAGGGGAGGAACACTGAAGCTTTCTTT; CDR3 protein: CASSLTRQGRNTEAFF; V gene: TRBV7-3; J gene: TRBJ1-1; clone size: NA; D gene: TRBD1